Presented here are 22 T cell receptor beta chains from one specimen sequenced in a study of cytomegalovirus exposure and HLA in healthy donors (dated by TCRdb to 2015 to 2018). Receptor amplification or capture employed the immunoSEQ multiplex PCR assay. A mixture of 60 forward primers for TCR Vbeta segments and 13 reverse primers for TCR Jbeta segments was used in the multiplex PCR. TCRdb provides this immuneACCESS table in a form limited to in-frame rearrangements. Some clones are lacking; in checked studies, under half of them reflect an unresolved V gene, and why the rest are absent is not known. The table for this sample lists roughly 180,000 clones; around 81% of them were counted only once. The ten largest clones take up roughly 2% of the sample. Sequencing used PBMCs. The receptors were gathered from a woman aged 18-29 years in good health and CMV-seropositive.

This clone was picked up a small number of times. The chain uses TRBV10-2 and TRBJ2-1; unclear D gene. Germline-derived CDR1 and CDR2 are WSHSY and SAAADI. V was pared by 5 bases and J by 8 bases, with 16 bases between. The CDR3 is made up of 14 amino acids. CDR3 in DNA: TGCGCCAGCAGTTTAGTTACCGGTACGGATGAGCAGTTCTTC. Its translation: CASSLVTGTDEQFF.

The CDR3 coding sequence is TGTGCCGTAACCTTGGGGGCACAAGAGACCCAGTACTTC. Amino acids: CAVTLGAQETQYF. The chain couples TRBV7-6 to TRBJ2-5, with D perhaps matching TRBD1 (6 bases). V shed 11 bases and J shed 2 bases, with 15 bases lying between them. The CDR3 sequence is 13 residues long. The germline V gene has CDR1 SGHVS and CDR2 FNYEAQ.

The J gene is TRBJ2-5, the V gene TRBV2, with D possibly being TRBD2 (7 bases). V lost 4 bases, J lost 4 bases, and 10 bases lay in between. Germline CDR1 reads SNHLY; CDR2 reads FYNNEI. This CDR3 has 13 amino acids. CDR3 protein: CASSVRGGETQYF. The CDR3 DNA sequence: TGTGCCAGCAGTGTGAGGGGGGGAGAGACCCAGTACTTC.

Concerning this clone: A read error may produce the germline difference seen at one junction end. The chain joins TRBV6-5 to TRBJ1-3; TRBD1 is a possible D gene (5 bases). Per germline, CDR1 MNHEY and CDR2 SVGAGI. The CDR3 loop spans 11 amino acids. The CDR3 is CASSQGNTVYF. Here the CDR3 DNA reads TGTGCCAGCAGTCAGGGAAACACCGTATATTTT.

The chain carries TRBV5-6 and TRBJ2-5; TRBD2 aligns across 10 bases. V trimming: 1 base; J trimming: 1 base; junction bases outside the gene matches: 4. Germline V gene data show CDR1 as SGHDT and CDR2 as YYEEEE. The CDR3 runs to 16 residues. CDR3: CASSLRASGGQETQYF. In nucleotides, the CDR3 is TGTGCCAGCAGCTTGCGGGCTAGCGGGGGCCAAGAGACCCAGTACTTC.

The gene calls are TRBV5-1 and TRBJ1-2; 7 bases are shared with TRBD1. The ends lost 4 bases at V and 4 bases at J; junction bases unmatched: 7. Per germline, CDR1 SGHRS and CDR2 YFSETQ. The CDR3 is 14 amino acids. The CDR3 loop is CASSPRGTAYGYTF. CDR3 DNA: TGCGCCAGCAGCCCGAGGGGGACAGCCTATGGCTACACCTTC.

The chain has TRBV7-3 and TRBJ2-1; 8 bases match TRBD2. Germline values: CDR1 SGHTA, CDR2 FQGTGA. V lost 5 bases, J lost 5 bases, and 11 bases stayed unmatched. The CDR3 sequence is 16 residues long. The DNA of the CDR3 is TGTGCCAGCAGCCCAGTAGTTGCGGGGGGTAACAATGAGCAGTTCTTC. Its protein is CASSPVVAGGNNEQFF.

This sequence joins TRBV11-3 and TRBJ2-2; D is unclear. CDR3 length equals 14 residues. Trimming stripped 5 bases from V and 4 bases from J, with 11 bases between. Germline V gives CDR1 SGHNT, CDR2 YENEEA. The CDR3, as DNA: TGTGCCAGCAGCCCAGGTCTAACCACCGGGGAGCTGTTTTTT. Protein sequence: CASSPGLTTGELFF.

The V and J genes are TRBV7-8 and TRBJ2-3; 8 bases fit TRBD1. Germline CDR1 and CDR2: SGHVS and FQNEAQ. CDR3 length: 15 residues. V was clipped by 2 bases and J by 6 bases; unmatched bases: 7. This CDR3 reads CASSLTTGDGDTQYF. CDR3 bases: TGTGCCAGCAGCTTAACGACAGGGGATGGGGATACGCAGTATTTT.

This chain joins TRBV7-9 and TRBJ1-4; TRBD1 agrees at 7 bases. Losses at the gene ends were 3 bases for V and 0 bases for J; bases not matched to a gene: 1. The length of the CDR3 is 15 residues. Germline CDR1 SEHNR, CDR2 FQNEAQ (reference sequence). The CDR3 DNA follows: TGTGCCAGCAGCTTGGGGACAGCAACTAATGAAAAACTGTTTTTT. Its translation: CASSLGTATNEKLFF.

This clone was recorded only once. The genes are TRBV6-5 and TRBJ1-3, with unresolved D. Germline V gene lookup returns CDR1 MNHEY and CDR2 SVGAGI. With 2 bases removed from V and 0 bases from J, the gap between germline ends came to 8 bases. The length of the CDR3 is 15 residues. CDR3 DNA: TGTGCCAGCAGTTACGAGGGCCTCTCTGGAAACACCATATATTTT. This encodes CASSYEGLSGNTIYF.

The chain recombines TRBV7-8 with TRBJ2-5; D remains unclear. The V end was cut by 0 bases, the J end by 4 bases, with 6 bases between. The CDR3 extends over 13 amino acids. Germline CDR1 reads SGHVS; CDR2 reads FQNEAQ. CDR3 nucleotide sequence: TGTGCCAGCAGCTTAGCGTCCCGAGAGACCCAGTACTTC. Its protein product is CASSLASRETQYF.

This sequence joins TRBV5-1 and TRBJ2-7, with a tentative D call TRBD2 (6 bases). The germline V gene has CDR1 SGHRS and CDR2 YFSETQ. The CDR3 is 13 residues long. The CDR3 here is CASSLDSGTEVSV. The CDR3 DNA sequence: TGCGCCAGCAGCTTGGACTCCGGGACTGAAGTTTCCGTC.

This chain uses TRBV6-5 with TRBJ1-1, with D maybe TRBD1 (6 bases). The CDR3 sequence is 14 residues long. Trimming took 7 bases from V and 4 from J, leaving 16 bases between them. Germline CDR1 reads MNHEY; CDR2 reads SVGAGI. This CDR3 reads CASKSGFRGTEAFF. Here the CDR3 DNA reads TGTGCCAGCAAGTCCGGTTTCAGGGGCACTGAAGCTTTCTTT.

With respect to this clone: Other DNA sequences from this sample encode an identical CDR3 as well. This chain connects TRBV30 to TRBJ1-6; D unresolved. There are 14 residues in the CDR3. Trimming cost V 0 bases and J 4 bases, with 7 bases left between them. CDR1 and CDR2 (germline): GTSNPN, SVGIG (reference sequence). DNA for the CDR3: TGTGCCTGGAGTGTCAACCGGTATAATTCACCCCTCCACTTT. It yields the protein CAWSVNRYNSPLHF.

J is TRBJ1-1 and V is TRBV6-1; D possibly corresponds to TRBD1 (5 bases). Germline CDR1 is MNHNS and CDR2 is SASEGT. This CDR3 spans 10 amino acids. V was pared by 7 bases and J by 6 bases, with 6 bases between. CDR3 amino acids: CASTGPEAFF. Here the CDR3 DNA reads TGTGCCAGCACAGGGCCTGAAGCTTTCTTT.

The rearrangement uses TRBV5-4 and TRBJ2-2; possibly TRBD1 for D (6 bases). Trimming took off 4 bases at V and 5 bases at J, with 18 bases between the two ends. The CDR3 length is 16 residues. Germline CDR1 is SGHNT and CDR2 is YYREEE (reference sequence). The CDR3 coding sequence is TGTGCCAGCAGCACCCTTACGGACAGCTCGACCGGGGAGCTGTTTTTT. This gives the protein CASSTLTDSSTGELFF.

This clone was observed a few times. This rearrangement joins TRBV30 to TRBJ1-3; the D gene is possibly TRBD1 (5 bases). Trimming took 3 bases from V and 3 from J, leaving 6 bases between them. Germline CDR1 reads GTSNPN; CDR2 reads SVGIG (reference sequence). The CDR3 runs 12 residues. The CDR3 DNA follows: TGTGCCTGGAGGACAGATGGAAACACCATATATTTT. It encodes CAWRTDGNTIYF.

This clone has a handful of counts. The chain has TRBV6-5 and TRBJ2-3; 8 bases fit TRBD1. CDR1 and CDR2 from the germline V gene are MNHEY and SVGAGI. This CDR3 region has 16 residues. The V gene end was trimmed by 0 bases and the J gene end by 2 bases; junction bases not matched to a gene: 4. CDR3 amino acids: CASSYSGTGDTDTQYF. In DNA form, the CDR3 reads TGTGCCAGCAGTTACTCCGGGACAGGAGACACAGATACGCAGTATTTT.

This chain links TRBV18 with TRBJ2-5; D is perhaps TRBD1 (6 bases). CDR1 and CDR2 from the germline V gene are KGHSH and LQKENI. Trimming left V 4 bases short and J 4 bases short, with 13 bases between. The CDR3 totals 14 residues. The CDR3 protein is CASSHGARGETQYF. The CDR3 DNA sequence: TGTGCCAGCTCACACGGGGCCAGGGGAGAGACCCAGTACTTC.

CDR3 nucleotide sequence: TGTGCCAGCAGCTCGGCCGGGGGGGCGACTCGGAACACTGAAGCTTTCTTT. Residues: CASSSAGGATRNTEAFF. The chain carries TRBV5-6 and TRBJ1-1, with D maybe TRBD1 (6 bases). The CDR3 has 17 residues. The germline gives CDR1 SGHDT, CDR2 YYEEEE. V was trimmed by 3 bases and J by 1 base, leaving 19 bases between them. Full variable domain (outside the CDR3, taken from reference TRBV5-6 and TRBJ1-1): DAGVTQSPTHLIKTRGQQVTLRCSPKSGHDTVSWYQQALGQGPQFIFQYYEEEERQRGNFPDRFSGHQFPNYSSELNVNALLLGDSALYLCASSSAGGATRNTEAFFGQGTRLTVV.

This chain links TRBV5-4 with TRBJ2-7, with TRBD1 matching 7 bases. The CDR3 length is 15 residues. V trimming: 4 bases; J trimming: 1 base; junction bases outside the gene matches: 8. CDR1 SGHNT and CDR2 YYREEE come from the germline V gene (reference sequence). The CDR3 is CASSPPGQLSYEQYF. CDR3 bases: TGTGCCAGCAGCCCTCCGGGACAGCTATCCTACGAGCAGTACTTC.